The 18 T cell receptor beta chains presented below share a single source sample, sequenced in a study of blood T cell repertoires in COVID-19. Sequenced by immunoSEQ multiplex PCR; TCRdb stores in-frame clones only, minus some. The data hold hundreds of thousands of clones, with more than 75% observed a single time. What was sequenced was PBMCs or T cells enriched from blood (not recorded which). These receptors were taken from a woman aged 55-69 years in a cohort exposed to, infected with or recovered from COVID-19 (not recorded which).

The chain employs TRBV28 and TRBJ2-7; 9 bases line up with TRBD1. Germline V gene sequence: CDR1 MDHEN, CDR2 SYDVKM. V was clipped by 5 bases and J by 9 bases; unmatched bases: 8. The CDR3 sequence is 13 residues long. The chain's CDR3 is CASSVQGAGRQYF. In DNA, the CDR3 is TGTGCCAGCAGTGTACAGGGGGCTGGTAGGCAGTACTTC.

This clone was detected only once. V is TRBV4-2 and J is TRBJ1-1, with D uncertain. In germline, CDR1 is LGHNA, CDR2 YNFKEQ. Trimming left V 1 base short and J 5 bases short, with 8 bases between. The CDR3 runs to 13 residues. Here the CDR3 reads CASSQVEGTEAFF. In DNA form, the CDR3 reads TGTGCCAGCAGCCAAGTAGAGGGTACTGAAGCTTTCTTT.

The chain joins TRBV5-1 to TRBJ1-1, with TRBD1 matching 8 bases. With V trimmed by 0 bases and J by 1 base, 5 bases remained unmatched. The CDR3 runs to 16 residues. Germline V gene data show CDR1 as SGHRS and CDR2 as YFSETQ. In nucleotides, the CDR3 is TGCGCCAGCAGCTTGGCCCCAGGGGGCCAGAACACTGAAGCTTTCTTT. Translated, it gives CASSLAPGGQNTEAFF.

V usage is TRBV19 and J usage is TRBJ2-3, with TRBD2 matching 8 bases. The CDR3 totals 15 residues. Germline assignment: CDR1 LNHDA and CDR2 SQIVND (reference sequence). The junction had 4 bases not matched to a gene; V was cut back by 5 bases and J by 0 bases. The CDR3 protein is CASSLREGSTDTQYF. The CDR3 coding sequence is TGTGCCAGTAGTCTTCGGGAGGGTAGCACAGATACGCAGTATTTT.

The gene calls are TRBV6-2 or TRBV6-3 and TRBJ2-6; 8 nucleotides align to TRBD2. The V gene end was trimmed by 0 bases and the J gene end by 0 bases; junction bases not matched to a gene: 7. The V gene's germline CDR1 is MNHEY and CDR2 SVGEGT. The CDR3 length is 19 residues. The CDR3 spells CASSYSRTSGLSGANVLTF. The CDR3, as DNA: TGTGCCAGCAGTTACTCCAGAACTAGCGGACTCTCTGGGGCCAACGTCCTGACTTTC.

The chain joins TRBV7-6 to TRBJ2-2; 7 bases match TRBD2. Germline values: CDR1 SGHVS, CDR2 FNYEAQ. Trimming at V came to 5 bases and at J to 7 bases, leaving 7 bases not matched to a gene. This CDR3 comprises 14 residues. CDR3 coding DNA: TGTGCCAGCAGCGAAGCGGGGTTCAGCGGGGAGCTGTTTTTT. Protein product: CASSEAGFSGELFF.

V and J are TRBV27 and TRBJ1-2, with 7 bases aligning to TRBD1. Germline CDR1 and CDR2: MNHEY and SMNVEV (reference sequence). The CDR3 has 15 amino acids. With V trimmed by 5 bases and J by 3 bases, 9 bases remained unmatched. The CDR3 DNA reads TGTGCCAGCAGTCTGACCGGGACAGACTACTATGGCTACACCTTC. As protein: CASSLTGTDYYGYTF.

This sequence joins TRBV6-2 or TRBV6-3 and TRBJ1-5, with 8 bases matching TRBD1. Unmatched junction bases numbered 7, after V lost 0 bases and J lost 6 bases. This CDR3 comprises 16 residues. Germline V gene sequence: CDR1 MNHEY, CDR2 SVGEGT. CDR3 bases: TGTGCCAGCAGTTACTCTACAGGGGGACGGGGTCAGCCCCAGCATTTT. As protein: CASSYSTGGRGQPQHF.

The chain carries TRBV11-2 and TRBJ2-1, with TRBD2 identical over 10 bases. J was trimmed by 3 bases and V by 5 bases; bases with no gene match: 1. Germline V gene data show CDR1 as SGHAT and CDR2 as FQNNGV. This CDR3 is built from 14 residues. CDR3 coding DNA: TGTGCCAGCAGCCGACTAGCGGGCTACAATGAGCAGTTCTTC. Residues: CASSRLAGYNEQFF.

The chain combines TRBV2 with TRBJ1-4, with D perhaps TRBD1 (6 bases). V shed 7 bases and J shed 11 bases, with 17 bases lying between them. The CDR3 runs to 13 residues. Germline V gene sequence: CDR1 SNHLY, CDR2 FYNNEI. The CDR3 bases are TGTGCCAGCAACCCGACAGGCCCTGGGAAACTGTTTTTT. Its translation is CASNPTGPGKLFF. The full variable domain, rest sourced from reference TRBV2 and TRBJ1-4, is EPEVTQTPSHQVTQMGQEVILRCVPISNHLYFYWYRQILGQKVEFLVSFYNNEISEKSEIFDDQFSVERPDGSNFTLKIRSTKLEDSAMYFCASNPTGPGKLFFGSGTQLSVL.

The V call is TRBV5-8, the J call TRBJ2-5, with TRBD1 as a possible D gene (6 bases). The V gene lost 4 bases and the J gene lost 2 bases, with 12 bases spanning the gap. The CDR3 loop spans 14 amino acids. Germline assignment: CDR1 SGHTS and CDR2 YDEGEE. The CDR3 bases are TGTGCCAGCAGCGCCGGGACAAAACAAGAGACCCAGTACTTC. Protein: CASSAGTKQETQYF.

This chain links TRBV3-1 (or the pseudogene TRBV3-2) with TRBJ2-7; tentative D call: TRBD2 (5 bases). The V gene's germline CDR1 is LGHDT and CDR2 YNNKEL (reference sequence). V lost 4 bases and J 9 bases, leaving 19 bases between the germline ends. The CDR3 covers 14 residues. CDR3 DNA sequence: TGTGCCAGCAGCCCCGACACTGGGAGAGTCGGGCAGTACTTC. Amino acids: CASSPDTGRVGQYF.

This clone was recorded only once. V is TRBV25-1 and J is TRBJ2-2, with D tentatively TRBD1 (6 bases). From germline, CDR1 is MGHDK and CDR2 SYGVNS. The CDR3 spans 16 residues. V was trimmed by 1 base and J by 5 bases, leaving 14 bases between them. CDR3 sequence: CASSEWGTRSTGELFF. In DNA form, the CDR3 reads TGTGCCAGCAGTGAATGGGGGACAAGGAGTACCGGGGAGCTGTTTTTT.

The chain employs TRBV5-6 and TRBJ1-1, with a weak D call TRBD1 (5 bases). V lost 4 bases to trimming and J lost 0 bases, with 16 bases between them. Germline CDR1 reads SGHDT; CDR2 reads YYEEEE. The CDR3 consists of 16 residues. This CDR3 is CASSPSRALMNTEAFF. CDR3 DNA sequence: TGTGCCAGCAGCCCTTCCAGGGCCCTCATGAACACTGAAGCTTTCTTT.

This chain joins TRBV5-4 and TRBJ2-2; maybe TRBD1 (6 bases). V was shortened by 4 bases and J by 6 bases, with 16 bases between the two germline ends. The CDR3 runs to 15 residues. CDR1 and CDR2 from the germline V gene are SGHNT and YYREEE (reference sequence). This chain's CDR3 is CASSPPSQGPGELFF. As DNA, the CDR3 is TGTGCCAGCAGCCCGCCCTCTCAGGGGCCCGGGGAGCTGTTTTTT.

V usage is TRBV19 and J usage is TRBJ2-1; TRBD1 matches 10 bases. V was pared by 1 base and J by 3 bases, with 15 bases of the junction left unmatched. Per germline, CDR1 LNHDA and CDR2 SQIVND (reference sequence). The CDR3 extends over 20 amino acids. This chain's CDR3 is CASSIGWTGGWLADYNEQFF. The CDR3 DNA reads TGTGCCAGTAGTATAGGGTGGACAGGGGGGTGGCTAGCGGACTACAATGAGCAGTTCTTC.

DNA of the CDR3: TGTGCCACCAGCAGAGTAACAGGGCCCCAAGAGACCCAGTACTTC. Its protein is CATSRVTGPQETQYF. The chain carries TRBV15 and TRBJ2-5, with D maybe TRBD1 (6 bases). The CDR3 length is 15 residues. Germline values: CDR1 LNHNV, CDR2 YYDKDF (reference sequence). The V and J ends lost 1 base and 1 base respectively, with 10 bases between them.

This sequence joins TRBV3-1 (or the pseudogene TRBV3-2) and TRBJ2-7, with 7 bases that match TRBD2. Trimming took 4 bases from V and 1 from J; bases not matched to a gene: 1. Per the germline V gene, CDR1 is LGHDT and CDR2 is YNNKEL (reference sequence). This CDR3 is 13 amino acids long. CDR3 region: CASSRTRSYEQYF. In DNA, the CDR3 is TGTGCCAGCAGCCGGACTAGATCCTACGAGCAGTACTTC.